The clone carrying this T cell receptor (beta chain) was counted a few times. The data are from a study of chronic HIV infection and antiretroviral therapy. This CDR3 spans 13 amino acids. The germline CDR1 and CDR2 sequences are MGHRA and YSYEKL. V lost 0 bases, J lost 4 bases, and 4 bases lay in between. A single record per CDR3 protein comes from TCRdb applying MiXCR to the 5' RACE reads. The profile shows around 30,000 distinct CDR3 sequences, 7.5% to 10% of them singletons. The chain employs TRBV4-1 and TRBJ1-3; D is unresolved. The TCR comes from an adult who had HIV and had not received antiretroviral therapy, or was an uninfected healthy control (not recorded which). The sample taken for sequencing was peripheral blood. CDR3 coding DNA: TGCGCCAGCAGCCAAGATCACGGAAACACCATATATTTT. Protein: CASSQDHGNTIYF.